What follows describes a single T cell receptor (beta chain). Between the trimmed V and J ends, which lost 0 bases and 5 bases, there was a span of 8 bases. The CDR3 runs to 13 residues. Germline CDR1 and CDR2: SGHDT and YYEEEE. In the original workflow: Counts of nucleated cells, estimated from reference gene primer amplification, were obtained. The protocol was immunoSEQ multiplex PCR, while the TCRdb copy is restricted to in-frame clones and leaves out a portion. V, J and clone size derive from that table, while D and trimming were established from the DNA sequence. This sample has 180,000 or so clones, with more than 70% found just once. This record comes from a study of blood T cell repertoires in COVID-19. Overall study context: Researchers got acute and convalescent COVID-19 samples from the United States, Italy and Spain. PBMCs, B-cell-depleted T cells, or T cells provided the cDNA or gDNA that made up the material.

The sequenced sample consisted of peripheral blood. This chain connects TRBV5-6 to TRBJ1-2, with D perhaps TRBD1 (5 bases). The TCR originated in a woman of 80 years or more with active or convalescent COVID-19. Here the CDR3 DNA reads TGTGCCAGCAGCTTGGTGGCAGGGTATGGCTACACCTTC. Amino acid sequence: CASSLVAGYGYTF.